This TCR beta chain was documented in a study of blood T cell repertoires in COVID-19. This clone was detected only a few times. Libraries were prepared by immunoSEQ multiplex PCR; TCRdb keeps only in-frame clonotypes and omits some of them. This repertoire shows about 380,000 clones, around 87% found once; its top ten account for 1% to 1.5%. CDR1 is SGHAT and CDR2 is FQNNGV in the germline V gene. The CDR3 spans 15 residues. Trimming removed 2 bases at V and 3 bases at J, with 11 bases between. V and J are TRBV11-2 and TRBJ1-3, with D possibly TRBD1 on 6 matching bases. What was sequenced was PBMCs or T cells enriched from blood (not recorded which). The clonotype was recovered from a man aged 30 to 39 who had recovered from COVID-19. This CDR3 is CASSLLQGVGNTIYF. CDR3 sequence (DNA): TGTGCCAGCAGCTTATTACAGGGTGTTGGAAACACCATATATTTT.